A single sample is the source of the 14 T cell receptor beta chains below, sequenced in a study of T-cell memory formation after mild COVID-19. One entry per CDR3 protein, called by TCRdb with MiXCR from the 5' RACE reads. The table shows roughly 480,000 distinct CDR3 sequences, with 25% occurring only once. The sample consisted of PBMCs or a T cell subset sorted from them (not recorded which). These receptors were collected from an adult woman who had mild COVID-19 (a few samples of this study predate the infection). Cell type and time point are not known.

This clonotype was recorded a few times. V and J are TRBV11-2 and TRBJ2-1; D remains unclear. V was trimmed by 6 bases and J by 0 bases, leaving 12 bases between them. Germline values: CDR1 SGHAT, CDR2 FQNNGV. The CDR3 consists of 15 residues. The CDR3 loop is CASSSSRFSYNEQFF. CDR3 nucleotide sequence: TGTGCCAGCAGTTCATCCCGATTCTCCTACAATGAGCAGTTCTTC.

The rearrangement joins TRBV6-5 to TRBJ2-7, with a tentative D call TRBD2 (5 bases). Germline loops: CDR1 MNHEY, CDR2 SVGAGI. The length of the CDR3 is 15 residues. Trimming shortened V by 0 bases and J by 3 bases, and 12 bases separated the two germline ends. This CDR3 reads CASSYSPGLHYEQYF. The CDR3 bases are TGTGCCAGCAGTTACTCCCCCGGACTCCACTACGAGCAGTACTTC.

The chain carries TRBV4-3 and TRBJ2-3, with D hard to call. The V gene lost 0 bases and the J gene lost 0 bases, with 13 bases spanning the gap. CDR1 LGHNA and CDR2 YSLEER come from the germline V gene. This CDR3 contains 17 residues. This CDR3 is CASSQDAAESSTDTQYF. As DNA, the CDR3 is TGCGCCAGCAGCCAAGATGCCGCGGAGTCTAGCACAGATACGCAGTATTTT.

V usage is TRBV5-1 and J usage is TRBJ1-2; unclear D gene. V lost 5 bases to trimming and J lost 6 bases, with 17 bases between them. The germline V gene has CDR1 SGHRS and CDR2 YFSETQ. This CDR3 is built from 14 residues. The CDR3 DNA reads as TGCGCCAGCAGGGAAGCCCCTGGGTCCCATGGCTACACCTTC. It codes for CASREAPGSHGYTF.

The genes are TRBV27 and TRBJ2-1; 9 bases map to TRBD1. There are 13 residues in the CDR3. V gave up 8 bases and J gave up 1 base; unmatched junction bases: 0. CDR1 is MNHEY and CDR2 is SMNVEV in the germline V gene (reference sequence). This CDR3 reads CASGTGSYNEQFF. The CDR3 DNA reads TGTGCCAGCGGGACAGGGTCCTACAATGAGCAGTTCTTC.

The chain employs TRBV2 and TRBJ2-1; 8 bases line up with TRBD2. This CDR3 has 16 amino acids. Germline trimming cut 5 bases from V and 0 bases from J; bases unmatched to any gene: 6. Germline CDR1 reads SNHLY; CDR2 reads FYNNEI. The CDR3 is CASSPPGGFSYNEQFF. The DNA of the CDR3 is TGTGCCAGCAGTCCCCCGGGGGGGTTCTCCTACAATGAGCAGTTCTTC.

J is TRBJ1-1 and V is TRBV7-3, with D perhaps TRBD1 (5 bases). Looked up from germline, CDR1 is SGHTA and CDR2 is FQGTGA. V was clipped by 1 base and J by 1 base, with 10 bases between them. The CDR3 is 15 amino acids. CDR3 in amino acids: CASSLSPGQNTEAFF. The CDR3 bases are TGTGCCAGCAGCTTAAGTCCAGGGCAGAACACTGAAGCTTTCTTT. Full variable domain (missing parts from reference TRBV7-3 and TRBJ1-1): GAGVSQTPSNKVTEKGKYVELRCDPISGHTALYWYRQSLGQGPEFLIYFQGTGAADDSGLPNDRFFAVRPEGSVSTLKIQRTERGDSAVYLCASSLSPGQNTEAFFGQGTRLTVV.

This clonotype was counted between two and nine times. The V call is TRBV20-1, the J call TRBJ2-1; perhaps TRBD2 as D (6 bases). The germline V gene has CDR1 DFQATT and CDR2 SNEGSKA (reference sequence). V gave up 5 bases and J gave up 5 bases, with 16 bases separating them. This CDR3 region has 14 residues. This CDR3 is CSAAPLAGHNEQFF. The CDR3 DNA reads as TGCAGTGCTGCCCCTCTCGCGGGGCACAATGAGCAGTTCTTC.

This clonotype was picked up one time. This chain uses TRBV20-1 with TRBJ2-5; 11 bases agree with TRBD2. This CDR3 has 15 amino acids. From germline, CDR1 is DFQATT and CDR2 SNEGSKA (reference sequence). V lost 3 bases and J lost 4; bases outside the gene matches: 7. The CDR3 reads CSASLAGGPIETQYF. As DNA, the CDR3 is TGCAGTGCTAGTTTAGCGGGAGGGCCGATAGAGACCCAGTACTTC.

The table lists this clonotype with many counts. The genes are TRBV5-5 and TRBJ1-2; no clear D. This CDR3 has 14 residues. The V and J ends lost 6 bases and 0 bases respectively, with 12 bases between them. Germline values: CDR1 SGHKS, CDR2 YYEKEE (reference sequence). Here the CDR3 reads CASNSRRSNYGYTF. CDR3 coding DNA: TGTGCCAGCAACTCCCGGAGATCTAACTATGGCTACACCTTC.

This clonotype has more than one count but fewer than ten. The V and J genes are TRBV12-3 or TRBV12-4 and TRBJ2-3, with D perhaps TRBD1 (6 bases). This CDR3 region has 15 residues. V lost 3 bases to trimming and J lost 0 bases, with 10 bases between them. CDR3 sequence reads: CASSFKGVSTDTQYF. CDR3 DNA: TGTGCCAGCAGTTTTAAGGGGGTTAGCACAGATACGCAGTATTTT.

The chain is built from TRBV12-3 or TRBV12-4 and TRBJ1-1; D uncertain. The CDR3 spans 14 residues. V was cut by 6 bases and J by 1 base, with 12 bases left in between. Here the CDR3 reads CASSPIGKNTEAFF. The DNA of the CDR3 is TGTGCCAGCAGCCCAATTGGGAAGAACACTGAAGCTTTCTTT.

This clonotype appeared many times. The chain joins TRBV9 to TRBJ2-1; 7 bases match TRBD2. J was trimmed by 8 bases and V by 2 bases; bases with no gene match: 7. Looked up from germline, CDR1 is SGDLS and CDR2 is YYNGEE. This CDR3 comprises 14 residues. The CDR3 DNA is TGTGCCAGCAGCGTGGGCGGGAGTAACTATGAGCAGTTCTTC. Translated, it gives CASSVGGSNYEQFF.

The rearrangement uses TRBV5-1 and TRBJ1-4, with unresolved D. V lost 0 bases and J lost 3, with 12 bases in between. CDR3 length: 16 amino acids. Germline V CDR1 and CDR2: SGHRS, YFSETQ. The CDR3 nucleotides are TGCGCCAGCAGCTTGGACGGCGTCGGGTCTAATGAAAAACTGTTTTTT. Translated: CASSLDGVGSNEKLFF.